The clone carrying this T cell receptor beta chain has only a few counts. What it recognizes is unknown. The sample is drawn from a study of identical twins. The CDR3 runs 14 residues. V lost 1 base, J lost 12 bases, and 14 bases stayed unmatched. The germline V gene encodes CDR1 SQVTM and CDR2 ANQGSEA. General study findings and limits: The authors noted that invariant MAIT and iNKT cells could partly confound zero-insertion analyses.

MiXCR was run by TCRdb on the 5' RACE reads, yielding one entry per CDR3 protein. The profile shows 1,800,000 or so distinct CDR3 sequences, about 30% of them singletons. This sequence joins TRBV29-1 and TRBJ2-5, with 7 bases matching TRBD1. The sequence was collected from a newborn girl in good health. The sequenced material came from cord blood. The CDR3 DNA is TGCAGCGTTGAAGCCGCAGGGGGTGGAAGAGAAAAGTACTTC. It is translated as CSVEAAGGGREKYF.